A single sample is the source of the 29 T cell receptor beta chains below, sequenced in a study of identical twins. MiXCR was run by TCRdb on the 5' RACE reads, yielding one entry per CDR3 protein. The profile shows approximately 1.8 million distinct CDR3 sequences, 32% of them singletons. Sample: cord blood. All receptors derive from a newborn girl in good health.

The V and J genes are TRBV5-1 and TRBJ2-2, with TRBD1 as a possible D gene (5 bases). CDR3 size: 16 residues. V was trimmed by 0 bases and J by 5 bases, leaving 14 bases between them. The germline gives CDR1 SGHRS, CDR2 YFSETQ. The CDR3 bases are TGCGCCAGCAGCTTGGGTGTAGACAGAAAAACCGGGGAGCTGTTTTTT. Amino acids: CASSLGVDRKTGELFF.

This clonotype was counted a few times. This rearrangement joins TRBV4-2 to TRBJ1-6, with a tentative D call TRBD1 (6 bases). Germline V CDR1 and CDR2: LGHNA, YNFKEQ. The length of the CDR3 is 17 residues. The V and J ends lost 1 base and 8 bases respectively, with 18 bases between them. The CDR3 nucleotides are TGTGCCAGCAGCCAAGTCGCGGGACACGCGGGAGATTCACCCCTCCACTTT. This translates into CASSQVAGHAGDSPLHF.

The chain joins TRBV28 to TRBJ2-3, with 7 bases identical to TRBD2. CDR1 is MDHEN and CDR2 is SYDVKM in the germline V gene. V was clipped by 4 bases and J by 4 bases; unmatched bases: 5. CDR3 size: 14 residues. The CDR3 region has the DNA TGTGCCAGCAGTTGGGACTACGGGGCAGATACGCAGTATTTT. It codes for CASSWDYGADTQYF.

A word on this clonotype: An end of the junction does not agree with germline; a read error may underlie this. This chain connects TRBV6-2 or TRBV6-3 to TRBJ1-1, with D possibly TRBD1 on 6 matching bases. Germline loops: CDR1 MNHEY, CDR2 SVGEGT. This CDR3 contains 15 residues. For the CDR3, the DNA is TGTGCCAGCAGTTACTTACGAGGAGGGGACACTGGAGCTTTCTTT. This translates into CASSYLRGGDTGAFF.

The chain carries TRBV5-1 and TRBJ2-2; TRBD2 aligns across 7 bases. This CDR3 is built from 16 residues. Unmatched junction bases numbered 7, after V lost 0 bases and J lost 5 bases. The germline V gene encodes CDR1 SGHRS and CDR2 YFSETQ. CDR3 sequence (DNA): TGCGCCAGCAGCTTGGAACGCGGGAGAGGGACCGGGGAGCTGTTTTTT. Its translation is CASSLERGRGTGELFF.

This clonotype has more than one count but fewer than ten. This chain joins TRBV15 and TRBJ2-5; D may be TRBD1 (5 bases). The CDR3 runs to 15 residues. Germline CDR1 reads LNHNV; CDR2 reads YYDKDF (reference sequence). V was shortened by 3 bases and J by 2 bases, with 13 bases between the two germline ends. Written as DNA, the CDR3 is TGTGCCACCAGCAGCGTCGGCAGGGCGCAAGAGACCCAGTACTTC. Translation: CATSSVGRAQETQYF.

Worth noting for this clonotype: A much larger clone sits a single nucleotide away, making a read error possible. V and J are TRBV5-1 and TRBJ2-3; 7 bases match TRBD2. CDR1 and CDR2 (germline): SGHRS, YFSETQ. The CDR3 sequence is 13 residues long. The CDR3 DNA is TGCGCCAGCAGCTTGGTCGCGGGAGATACGGAGTATTTT. Amino acids: CASSLVAGDTEYF.

The chain joins TRBV4-1 to TRBJ2-1, with 7 bases fitting TRBD2. V was pared by 1 base and J by 0 bases, with 3 bases of the junction left unmatched. The CDR3 covers 16 residues. Germline CDR1 is MGHRA and CDR2 is YSYEKL. The CDR3 loop is CASSQAGTTSYNEQFF. The CDR3, as DNA: TGCGCCAGCAGCCAAGCCGGGACTACCTCCTACAATGAGCAGTTCTTC.

The chain recombines TRBV20-1 with TRBJ2-3; D is perhaps TRBD2 (6 bases). Trimming cost V 6 bases and J 1 base, with 11 bases left between them. Germline assignment: CDR1 DFQATT and CDR2 SNEGSKA (reference sequence). The CDR3 length is 13 residues. CDR3 protein: CSAGDLRTDTQYF. Here the CDR3 DNA reads TGCAGTGCGGGGGACTTACGCACAGATACGCAGTATTTT.

J is TRBJ1-5 and V is TRBV20-1, with 7 bases fitting TRBD1. The CDR3 length is 20 residues. Germline CDR1 is DFQATT and CDR2 is SNEGSKA (reference sequence). V trimming: 0 bases; J trimming: 1 base; junction bases outside the gene matches: 18. CDR3 sequence (DNA): TGCAGTGCTAGAGACATTAACCGCCTTTTGATACAGGGGAGCAATCAGCCCCAGCATTTT. Its protein is CSARDINRLLIQGSNQPQHF.

This clonotype was counted a few times. The chain carries TRBV11-2 and TRBJ2-5; no clear D. With the DNA end fitting TRBJ2-7 better, the J assignment may be wrong. This CDR3 region has 13 residues. The germline gives CDR1 SGHAT, CDR2 FQNNGV. The CDR3 sequence is CASSLEGRHEQYF. DNA for the CDR3: TGTGCCAGCAGCTTAGAGGGCAGGCACGAGCAGTACTTC.

In this sample, this clonotype turned up a few times. The rearrangement links TRBV12-3 or TRBV12-4 to TRBJ1-1, with TRBD1 as a possible D gene (5 bases). Trimming left V 6 bases short and J 0 bases short, with 14 bases between. This CDR3 is 15 amino acids long. CDR3 sequence: CASRRDGSMNTEAFF. The CDR3 DNA follows: TGTGCCAGCAGAAGGGACGGATCAATGAACACTGAAGCTTTCTTT.

This clonotype was recorded at least ten times. V is TRBV6-5 and J is TRBJ2-6; D is uncertain. The CDR3 is 15 amino acids. V lost 0 bases to trimming and J lost 4 bases, with 7 bases between them. Germline CDR1 is MNHEY and CDR2 is SVGAGI. This CDR3 reads CASSYSGSGANVLTF. In nucleotides, the CDR3 is TGTGCCAGCAGTTACTCGGGGTCCGGGGCCAACGTCCTGACTTTC.

The V gene is TRBV20-1, the J gene TRBJ2-3; 9 positions match TRBD2. The CDR3 is 15 residues long. Unmatched junction bases numbered 15, after V lost 7 bases and J lost 7 bases. Looked up from germline, CDR1 is DFQATT and CDR2 is SNEGSKA (reference sequence). This chain's CDR3 is CSGSSGLALLNTQYF. As DNA, the CDR3 is TGCAGTGGTAGTTCGGGACTAGCCCTCTTGAATACGCAGTATTTT.

This clonotype showed up many times. The CDR3 DNA reads TGCAGTGCTAGAGATCTGGCTAGCGGGAGCCCCGGTCAGTTCTTC. Amino acid sequence: CSARDLASGSPGQFF. The chain is built from TRBV20-1 and TRBJ2-1, with 10 positions matching TRBD2. The CDR3 loop spans 15 amino acids. CDR1 and CDR2 from the germline V gene are DFQATT and SNEGSKA (reference sequence). J lost 13 bases, V lost 0 bases, and 12 bases had no gene match.

This clonotype was seen at least ten times. Written as DNA, the CDR3 is TGTGCCAGCTCAGGGAAAGAGACCCAGTACTTC. This encodes CASSGKETQYF. The chain combines TRBV12-3 or TRBV12-4 with TRBJ2-5, with a possible D match to TRBD1 (5 bases). This CDR3 is 11 amino acids long. V was cut by 8 bases and J by 3 bases, with 7 bases left in between.

This chain connects TRBV7-6 to TRBJ2-5; possible D gene TRBD1, 6 bases. Matching the DNA end better, TRBJ2-7 makes the J call doubtful. The CDR3 is made up of 17 amino acids. Germline lookup yields CDR1 SGHVS and CDR2 FNYEAQ. CDR3 bases: TGTGCCAGCAGCTTAGCGCCTATTCGACAGGCTGGGTACGAGCAGTACTTC. The encoded protein is CASSLAPIRQAGYEQYF.

The chain links TRBV5-8 to TRBJ1-4; D is uncertain. CDR3 length equals 12 residues. The V gene lost 2 bases and the J gene lost 6 bases, with 5 bases spanning the gap. From germline, CDR1 is SGHTS and CDR2 YDEGEE. CDR3 nucleotides: TGTGCCAGCAGCTTAATAGATGAAAAACTGTTTTTT. Translating gives CASSLIDEKLFF. Combining the CDR3 with reference TRBV5-8 and TRBJ1-4 gives the whole variable domain EAGVTQSPTHLIKTRGQQATLRCSPISGHTSVYWYQQALGLGLQFLLWYDEGEERNRGNFPPRFSGRQFPNYSSELNVNALELEDSALYLCASSLIDEKLFFGSGTQLSVL.

Of note for this clonotype: At one end, the junction sequence differs from germline, possibly due to a read error. J is TRBJ2-3 and V is TRBV5-6, with D perhaps given as TRBD1 or TRBD2 (5 bases each). This CDR3 spans 16 amino acids. Germline CDR1 reads SGHDT; CDR2 reads YYEEEE. CDR3 amino acids: CAGSLGLGVGTDTQYF. CDR3 in DNA: TGTGCCGGCAGCTTGGGGCTCGGGGTCGGCACAGATACGCAGTATTTT.

The chain couples TRBV20-1 to TRBJ2-3; D unresolved. V lost 7 bases to trimming and J lost 5 bases, with 16 bases between them. The germline V gene encodes CDR1 DFQATT and CDR2 SNEGSKA (reference sequence). The CDR3 spans 13 residues. The CDR3 DNA sequence: TGCAGTGTTACCCCAGTCCGCGGAGATACGCAGTATTTT. This codes for CSVTPVRGDTQYF.

J is TRBJ2-5 and V is TRBV24-1, with D tentatively TRBD2 (6 bases). The CDR3 consists of 13 residues. The V gene's germline CDR1 is KGHDR and CDR2 SFDVKD. V lost 10 bases to trimming and J lost 4 bases, with 15 bases between them. CDR3 loop: CATGRRGGETQYF. The CDR3 DNA is TGTGCCACAGGTCGCCGGGGAGGAGAGACCCAGTACTTC.

The gene calls are TRBV20-1 and TRBJ2-5; the D is unclear. The CDR3 has 11 residues. Trimming removed 6 bases from V and 4 bases from J, with 9 bases in between. Germline V gene data show CDR1 as DFQATT and CDR2 as SNEGSKA (reference sequence). In nucleotides, the CDR3 is TGCAGTGCCTCAAAGAGAGAGACCCAGTACTTC. Translation gives CSASKRETQYF.

The rearrangement uses TRBV20-1 and TRBJ2-7; D is perhaps TRBD1 (7 bases). CDR3 length: 15 amino acids. Looked up from germline, CDR1 is DFQATT and CDR2 is SNEGSKA (reference sequence). The germline V and J ends were trimmed by 0 bases and 7 bases, with 19 bases remaining between them. CDR3 sequence: CSARDVETGRNEQYF. The CDR3 region has the DNA TGCAGTGCTAGAGATGTGGAGACAGGGAGGAATGAGCAGTACTTC.

This clonotype was counted once. This chain joins TRBV24-1 and TRBJ1-5; a possible D gene is TRBD1 (6 bases). CDR1 and CDR2 (germline): KGHDR, SFDVKD. The CDR3 spans 15 residues. The V gene lost 4 bases and the J gene lost 5 bases, with 14 bases spanning the gap. Written as DNA, the CDR3 is TGTGCCACCAGTGAGGCCGGGACACTCCATCAGCCCCAGCATTTT. This gives the protein CATSEAGTLHQPQHF.

This clonotype has just a few counts. V and J are TRBV12-5 and TRBJ2-3, with TRBD2 identical over 9 bases. V lost 1 base and J lost 0; bases outside the gene matches: 2. Germline V gives CDR1 LGHNT, CDR2 FRNRAP. The CDR3 has 16 amino acids. The DNA of the CDR3 is TGTGCTAGTGGTTTGGATAGCGGGAGTAGCACAGATACGCAGTATTTT. Protein sequence: CASGLDSGSSTDTQYF.

In this sample, this clonotype turned up a few times. The chain recombines TRBV5-1 with TRBJ2-4; possible D gene TRBD1, 6 bases. This CDR3 has 15 residues. Germline loops: CDR1 SGHRS, CDR2 YFSETQ. Between the trimmed V and J ends, which lost 3 bases and 0 bases, there was a span of 10 bases. The CDR3 spells CASSSGALAKNIQYF. CDR3 nucleotides: TGCGCCAGCAGCTCAGGGGCCCTAGCCAAAAACATTCAGTACTTC.

This sequence joins TRBV24-1 and TRBJ2-3; TRBD1 matches 9 bases. The CDR3 is 14 amino acids. Trimming removed 8 bases from V and 3 bases from J; junction bases left unmatched: 5. Germline CDR1 and CDR2: KGHDR and SFDVKD. Here the CDR3 reads CATTGTGRTDTQYF. The CDR3 DNA is TGTGCCACCACGGGGACAGGGAGGACAGATACGCAGTATTTT.

This clonotype occurred a few times. This chain links TRBV6-1 with TRBJ2-7; D remains unclear. Germline CDR1 is MNHNS and CDR2 is SASEGT. This CDR3 comprises 11 residues. CDR3 amino acids: CAAGGTYEQYF. In nucleotides, the CDR3 is TGTGCGGCAGGCGGCACCTACGAGCAGTACTTC.

This rearrangement joins TRBV5-1 to TRBJ1-4, with 7 bases aligning to TRBD1. The CDR3 totals 18 residues. Losses at the gene ends were 0 bases for V and 8 bases for J; bases not matched to a gene: 16. CDR1 SGHRS and CDR2 YFSETQ come from the germline V gene. In DNA, the CDR3 is TGCGCCAGCAGCTTGGGACTAGAACACAGGGGCCCTTCGGAAAAACTGTTTTTT. It codes for CASSLGLEHRGPSEKLFF.